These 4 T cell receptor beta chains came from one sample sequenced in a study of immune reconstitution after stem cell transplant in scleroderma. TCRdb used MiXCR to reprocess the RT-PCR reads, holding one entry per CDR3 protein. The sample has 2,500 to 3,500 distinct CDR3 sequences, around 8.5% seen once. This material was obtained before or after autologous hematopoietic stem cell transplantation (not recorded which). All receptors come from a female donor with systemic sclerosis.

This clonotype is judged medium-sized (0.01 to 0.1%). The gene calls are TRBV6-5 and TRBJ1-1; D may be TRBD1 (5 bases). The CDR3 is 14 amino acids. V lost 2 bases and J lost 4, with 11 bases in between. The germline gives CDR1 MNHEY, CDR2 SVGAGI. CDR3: CASSYPGGSTEAFF. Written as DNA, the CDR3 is TGTGCCAGCAGTTACCCGGGGGGAAGCACTGAAGCTTTCTTT.

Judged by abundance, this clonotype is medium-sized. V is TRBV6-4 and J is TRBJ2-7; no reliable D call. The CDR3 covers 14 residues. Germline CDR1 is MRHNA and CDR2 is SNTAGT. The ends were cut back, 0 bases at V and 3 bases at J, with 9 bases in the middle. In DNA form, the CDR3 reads TGTGCCAGCAGTGACTCCCCAGATCTCTACGAGCAGTACTTC. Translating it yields CASSDSPDLYEQYF.

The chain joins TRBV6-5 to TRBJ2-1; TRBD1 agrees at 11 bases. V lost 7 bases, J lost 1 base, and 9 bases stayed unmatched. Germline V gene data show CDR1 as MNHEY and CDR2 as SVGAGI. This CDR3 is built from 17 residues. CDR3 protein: CASKGQGGDPSYNEQFF. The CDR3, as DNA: TGTGCCAGCAAGGGACAGGGGGGCGATCCTTCCTACAATGAGCAGTTCTTC.

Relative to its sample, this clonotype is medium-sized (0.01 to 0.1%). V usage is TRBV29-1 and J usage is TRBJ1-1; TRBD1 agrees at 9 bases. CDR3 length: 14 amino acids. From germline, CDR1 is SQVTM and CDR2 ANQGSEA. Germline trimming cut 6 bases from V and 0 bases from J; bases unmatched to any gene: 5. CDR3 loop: CSVGQGILNTEAFF. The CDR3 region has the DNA TGCAGCGTCGGACAGGGGATCCTGAACACTGAAGCTTTCTTT. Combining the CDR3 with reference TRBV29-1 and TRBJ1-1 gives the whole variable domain SAVISQKPSRDICQRGTSLTIQCQVDSQVTMMFWYRQQPGQSLTLIATANQGSEATYESGFVIDKFPISRPNLTFSTLTVSNMSPEDSSIYLCSVGQGILNTEAFFGQGTRLTVV.